Shown below are 7 T cell receptor beta chains from a single sample sequenced in a study of cytomegalovirus exposure and HLA in healthy donors. This PCR relied on a set of 60 Vbeta primers and 13 Jbeta primers. The protocol was immunoSEQ multiplex PCR, while the TCRdb copy is restricted to in-frame clones and leaves out a portion. The top ten hold over 7.5% of the sample, which has over 100,000 clones, roughly two thirds seen once. The sequenced material came from PBMCs. These TCRs come from a man aged 40-50 years in good health and CMV-seronegative.

This clone was counted a few times. The chain combines TRBV4-2 with TRBJ2-1; 7 nucleotides align to TRBD2. The CDR3 covers 16 residues. Trimming removed 1 base from V and 2 bases from J; junction bases left unmatched: 5. Germline V gives CDR1 LGHNA, CDR2 YNFKEQ. CDR3 nucleotide sequence: TGTGCCAGCAGCCAAGTAGCTAGCGGCACCTACAATGAGCAGTTCTTC. This sequence encodes CASSQVASGTYNEQFF.

The V and J genes are TRBV6-1 and TRBJ1-5; D is unresolved. This CDR3 is 13 amino acids long. Germline CDR1 reads MNHNS; CDR2 reads SASEGT. Trimming took 4 bases from V and 9 from J, leaving 13 bases between them. The CDR3 DNA reads TGTGCCAGCAGTGTTGAGAAACTTAGGCCCCAGCATTTT. Protein: CASSVEKLRPQHF.

This chain links TRBV4-1 with TRBJ2-2; tentative D call: TRBD2 (5 bases). Trimming cost V 1 base and J 0 bases, with 18 bases left between them. The germline CDR1 and CDR2 sequences are MGHRA and YSYEKL. The CDR3 is made up of 19 amino acids. The CDR3: CASSQAVDAVGANTGELFF. DNA for the CDR3: TGCGCCAGCAGCCAAGCTGTCGACGCCGTGGGAGCGAACACCGGGGAGCTGTTTTTT.

The chain has TRBV5-1 and TRBJ2-1; 10 bases line up with TRBD2. After removal of 0 bases from V and 14 bases from J, the junction contained 5 bases not matched to a gene. The length of the CDR3 is 13 residues. Looked up from germline, CDR1 is SGHRS and CDR2 is YFSETQ. CDR3 DNA: TGCGCCAGCAGCTTGGGAGGGACTAGCGAAAAGTTCTTC. It is translated as CASSLGGTSEKFF.

The DNA for the CDR3 is TGTGCCAGCAGCCCCAGCGGGGGTCTGGGGCAAGAGACCCAGTACTTC. It codes for CASSPSGGLGQETQYF. This sequence joins TRBV7-3 and TRBJ2-5; 8 bases are a match to TRBD2. There are 16 residues in the CDR3. Germline CDR1 and CDR2: SGHTA and FQGTGA. The V gene end was trimmed by 5 bases and the J gene end by 2 bases; junction bases not matched to a gene: 10.

This clone was recorded a few times. CDR3 bases: TGTGCCAGCAGCCAAGGTCGACAGGGGAGGTTTGAGACCCAGTACTTC. Encoded protein: CASSQGRQGRFETQYF. The chain couples TRBV14 to TRBJ2-5; 8 bases fit TRBD1. This CDR3 comprises 16 residues. Germline CDR1 is SGHDN and CDR2 is FVKESK. The V gene end was trimmed by 1 base and the J gene end by 5 bases; junction bases not matched to a gene: 9.

This clone was picked up a small number of times. The rearrangement links TRBV13 to TRBJ2-3; D perhaps matches TRBD1 (6 bases). V shed 4 bases and J shed 1 base, with 9 bases lying between them. This CDR3 has 14 residues. Germline V gene sequence: CDR1 PRHDT, CDR2 FYEKMQ (reference sequence). CDR3 coding DNA: TGTGCCAGCAGCTCCCGACAGGGCACAGATACGCAGTATTTT. Its translation is CASSSRQGTDTQYF.